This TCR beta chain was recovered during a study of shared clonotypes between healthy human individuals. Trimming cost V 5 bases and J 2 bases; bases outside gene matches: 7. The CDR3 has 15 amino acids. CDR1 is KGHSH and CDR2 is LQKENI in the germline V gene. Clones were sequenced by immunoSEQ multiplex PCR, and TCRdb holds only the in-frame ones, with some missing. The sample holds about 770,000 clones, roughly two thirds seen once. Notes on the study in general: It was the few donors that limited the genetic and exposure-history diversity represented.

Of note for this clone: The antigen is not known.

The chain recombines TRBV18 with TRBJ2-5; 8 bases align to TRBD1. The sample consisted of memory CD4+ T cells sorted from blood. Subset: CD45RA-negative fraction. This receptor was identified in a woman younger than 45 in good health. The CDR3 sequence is CASSANRGAQETQYF. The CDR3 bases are TGTGCCAGCTCAGCAAACAGGGGGGCTCAAGAGACCCAGTACTTC.